Many counts were recorded for the clone carrying this T cell receptor beta chain. Its cognate antigen is unknown. Via MiXCR, TCRdb re-called the reads, giving one row per CDR3 protein. This sample has approximately 140,000 distinct CDR3 sequences, with roughly 8.2% found just once. These data originate in a study of T cell repertoires in cytomegalovirus infection. Study at large: An indication of both CMV infection and matching HLA type came from public TCR beta signatures. Overall study results and limits: Dominant in the ex vivo response were TCR beta clonotypes restricted by HLA-C and specific for CMV.

Trimming at V came to 3 bases and at J to 4 bases, leaving 6 bases not matched to a gene. The CDR3 length is 14 residues. Germline CDR1 DFQATT, CDR2 SNEGSKA (reference sequence). The rearrangement joins TRBV20-1 to TRBJ1-3, with 7 bases fitting TRBD1. What was sequenced was PBMCs. This TCR came from a human donor in good health (CMV status not recorded). Some clones in this sample may be carry-over from other donors' samples. CDR3 sequence (DNA): TGCAGTGCTAGTCCCGGGACAGCGGGAAACACCATATATTTT. This codes for CSASPGTAGNTIYF.